This is a list of T cell receptor beta chains from one sample in a study of blood T cell repertoires in COVID-19. Here immunoSEQ multiplex PCR was the method, and the copy in TCRdb shows in-frame clones only, minus some. Here the sample spans 65,000 to 70,000 clones, approximately 90% being singletons. The source material was peripheral blood. The source of these receptors is a woman aged 80 or over with acute or convalescent COVID-19. Both conserved end residues are part of each CDR3. The D gene is left open where the match is weak. Clone size is shown for a subset of rows, as once, few, many or a class of expanded clone.

clone size,J gene,D gene,V gene,CDR3 protein,CDR3 DNA
-,TRBJ2-3,TRBD1,TRBV24-1,CATSGPGQGSTDTQYF,TGTGCCACCAGTGGTCCGGGACAGGGATCCACAGATACGCAGTATTTT
-,TRBJ2-7,-,TRBV4-1,CASSQDRTGSYEQYF,TGCGCCAGCAGCCAAGATAGGACTGGCTCCTACGAGCAGTACTTC
-,TRBJ2-5,-,TRBV3-1/TRBV3-2,CASSQAQGTQYF,TGTGCCAGCAGCCAAGCCCAGGGGACCCAGTACTTC
-,TRBJ2-1,-,TRBV6-2/TRBV6-3,CASSQAKSYNEQFF,TGTGCCAGCAGCCAAGCGAAAAGCTACAATGAGCAGTTCTTC
once,TRBJ2-7,TRBD2,TRBV4-1,CASSQGGGEGAGGVGEQYF,TGCGCCAGCAGCCAAGGCGGTGGGGAAGGAGCGGGGGGAGTTGGAGAGCAGTACTTC
once,TRBJ2-7,-,TRBV18,CASSPRLGLNYDEQYF,TGTGCCAGCTCACCACGTCTCGGGTTGAACTACGACGAGCAGTACTTC
-,TRBJ2-4,TRBD1,TRBV4-1,CASSQDFPTGGSKNIQYF,TGCGCCAGCAGCCAAGATTTCCCGACAGGGGGCTCCAAAAACATTCAGTACTTC
-,TRBJ1-1,-,TRBV5-1,CASKYYDTGGAKNTEAFF,TGCGCCAGCAAGTATTATGACACGGGGGGCGCGAAGAACACTGAAGCTTTCTTT
-,TRBJ1-2,TRBD1,TRBV11-1,CASSRLDRGHGYTF,TGTGCCAGCAGCCGCCTGGACAGGGGGCATGGCTACACCTTC
few,TRBJ2-1,TRBD2,TRBV15,CATSREWGGGRNEQFF,TGTGCCACCAGCAGAGAGTGGGGCGGGGGTCGGAATGAGCAGTTCTTC
-,TRBJ2-4,TRBD1,TRBV25-1,CASATTGPAGIQYF,TGTGCCAGCGCAACGACAGGGCCGGCCGGCATTCAGTACTTC
-,TRBJ1-5,TRBD1,TRBV6-5,CASSPTGGGQPQHF,TGTGCCAGCAGTCCTACAGGGGGCGGTCAGCCCCAGCATTTT
-,TRBJ1-3,-,TRBV5-1,CASSLDISGNTIYF,TGCGCCAGCAGCTTGGACATCTCTGGAAACACCATATATTTT
many,TRBJ2-7,TRBD2,TRBV6-5,CASNLRLAYEQYF,TGTGCCAGCAACCTCAGACTAGCTTACGAGCAGTACTTC
few,TRBJ2-5,TRBD2,TRBV3-1/TRBV3-2,CASSQGRLAGGETQYF,TGTGCCAGCAGCCAAGGGCGACTAGCGGGGGGAGAGACCCAGTACTTC
-,TRBJ1-5,-,TRBV3-1/TRBV3-2,CASSQGQYNQPQHF,TGTGCCAGCAGCCAAGGACAGTACAATCAGCCCCAGCATTTT
-,TRBJ1-2,-,TRBV5-1,CASSPQLTGLYGYTF,TGCGCCAGCAGCCCACAACTGACAGGCCTCTATGGCTACACCTTC
-,TRBJ2-2,-,TRBV28,CASSRTQGNTGELFF,TGTGCCAGCAGTCGGACACAGGGGAACACCGGGGAGCTGTTTTTT